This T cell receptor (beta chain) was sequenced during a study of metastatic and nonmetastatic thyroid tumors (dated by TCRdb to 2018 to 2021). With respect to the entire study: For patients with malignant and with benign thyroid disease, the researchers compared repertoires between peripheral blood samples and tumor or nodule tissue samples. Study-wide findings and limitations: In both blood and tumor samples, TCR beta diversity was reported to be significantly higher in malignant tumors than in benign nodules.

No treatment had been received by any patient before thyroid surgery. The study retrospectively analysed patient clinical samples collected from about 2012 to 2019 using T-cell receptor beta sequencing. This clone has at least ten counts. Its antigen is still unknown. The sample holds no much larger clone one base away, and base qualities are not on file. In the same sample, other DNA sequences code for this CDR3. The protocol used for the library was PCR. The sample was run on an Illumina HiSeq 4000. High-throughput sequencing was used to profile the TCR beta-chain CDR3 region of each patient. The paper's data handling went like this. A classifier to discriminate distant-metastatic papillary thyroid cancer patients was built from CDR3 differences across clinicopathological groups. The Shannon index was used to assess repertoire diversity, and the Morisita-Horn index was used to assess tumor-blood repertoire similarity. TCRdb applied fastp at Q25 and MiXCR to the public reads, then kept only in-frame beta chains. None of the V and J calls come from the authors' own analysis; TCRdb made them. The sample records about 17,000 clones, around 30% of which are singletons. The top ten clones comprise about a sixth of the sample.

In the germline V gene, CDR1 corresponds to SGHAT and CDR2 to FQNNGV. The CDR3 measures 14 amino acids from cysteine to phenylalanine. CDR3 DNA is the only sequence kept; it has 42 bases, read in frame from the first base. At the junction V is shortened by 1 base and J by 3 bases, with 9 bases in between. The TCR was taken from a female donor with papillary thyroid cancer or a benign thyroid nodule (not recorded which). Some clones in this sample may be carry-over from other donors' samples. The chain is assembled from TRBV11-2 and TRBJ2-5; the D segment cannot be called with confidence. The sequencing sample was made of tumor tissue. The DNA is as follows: TGTGCCAGCAGCTTAGGGACGGCAAAAGAGACCCAGTACTTC. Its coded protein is CASSLGTAKETQYF.